The rows below give T cell receptor beta chains drawn from one sample of a study of T-cell memory formation after mild COVID-19. TCRdb recomputed calls from the 5' RACE reads with MiXCR, one row per CDR3 protein. The data hold 280,000 or so distinct CDR3 sequences, with approximately 18% observed a single time. Input material: PBMCs or a T cell subset sorted from them (not recorded which). These receptors all stem from a man younger than 35 who had mild COVID-19 (a few samples of this study predate the infection). Cell type and time point are not known. CDR3s include the opening cysteine and the closing phenylalanine or tryptophan. Each record gives: D gene, V gene, clone size, J gene, CDR3 protein, CDR3 DNA. The D gene is left open where the match is weak. Only some rows state a clone size, as once, few, many or a class for expanded clones.

.,TRBV12-3/TRBV12-4,many,TRBJ2-4,CASSFGGAKNIQYF,TGTGCCAGCAGTTTCGGGGGAGCCAAAAACATTCAGTACTTC
.,TRBV7-2,.,TRBJ2-1,CASSSRDTYNEQFF,TGTGCCAGCAGCTCCCGGGACACATACAATGAGCAGTTCTTC
.,TRBV12-3/TRBV12-4,many,TRBJ2-3,CASSFGSSTDTQYF,TGTGCCAGCAGTTTTGGGTCTAGCACAGATACGCAGTATTTT
.,TRBV15,.,TRBJ2-1,CATSTWDGAYNEQFF,TGTGCCACCAGCACCTGGGACGGAGCCTACAATGAGCAGTTCTTC
.,TRBV9,.,TRBJ2-1,CASSGHRDEQFF,TGTGCCAGCAGCGGACACAGGGATGAGCAGTTCTTC
.,TRBV18,.,TRBJ1-1,CASSPRVSTEAFF,TGTGCCAGCTCACCACGGGTATCGACCGAAGCTTTCTTT
.,TRBV20-1,.,TRBJ1-1,CSARSGQNRGTEAFF,TGCAGTGCTAGATCAGGACAGAACCGAGGCACTGAAGCTTTCTTT
.,TRBV12-3/TRBV12-4,.,TRBJ1-1,CASSYGQRTEAFF,TGTGCCAGCTCATATGGACAGAGGACTGAAGCTTTCTTT
.,TRBV19,.,TRBJ2-5,CASRVRRETQYF,TGTGCCAGCCGGGTTAGGCGAGAGACCCAGTACTTC
.,TRBV6-6,.,TRBJ2-4,CASSYSMQGGLAKNIQYF,TGTGCCAGCAGTTACTCGATGCAGGGAGGTCTAGCCAAAAACATTCAGTACTTC
.,TRBV4-1,.,TRBJ2-2,CASSHAGGGTGEMFF,TGCGCCAGCAGCCACGCCGGGGGAGGAACCGGGGAGATGTTTTTT
TRBD2,TRBV7-7,few,TRBJ2-5,CASSAGGFEETQYF,TGTGCTAGCAGCGCCGGGGGGTTTGAAGAGACCCAGTACTTC
.,TRBV4-3,.,TRBJ1-6,CASSQDIGIRDSPLHF,TGCGCCAGCAGCCAAGACATAGGGATTAGGGATTCACCCCTCCACTTT
TRBD1,TRBV28,few,TRBJ1-3,CASSTGQGYWNTIYF,TGTGCCAGCAGCACCGGACAGGGGTACTGGAACACCATATATTTT
.,TRBV20-1,.,TRBJ2-2,CSAYPPGGPLTGELFF,TGCAGTGCTTACCCCCCGGGGGGCCCTCTAACCGGGGAGCTGTTTTTT
.,TRBV5-1,few,TRBJ2-3,CASSSRGGGSTDTQYF,TGCGCCAGCAGCTCCCGCGGAGGGGGTAGCACAGATACGCAGTATTTT
TRBD1,TRBV7-3,.,TRBJ2-1,CASSPTGTDNEQFF,TGTGCCAGCAGCCCGACCGGGACAGACAATGAGCAGTTCTTC
.,TRBV20-1,.,TRBJ2-7,CSALRGSYEQYF,TGCAGTGCCCTGAGGGGTTCCTACGAGCAGTACTTC
.,TRBV7-9,.,TRBJ2-5,CALGVGGQETQYF,TGTGCCCTAGGGGTCGGGGGACAAGAGACCCAGTACTTC
.,TRBV11-2,few,TRBJ2-5,CASSLVPRGRGETQYF,TGTGCCAGCAGCTTAGTCCCCCGGGGCCGGGGAGAGACCCAGTACTTC
.,TRBV20-1,.,TRBJ2-5,CSARKETQYF,TGCAGTGCTAGGAAAGAGACCCAGTACTTC
.,TRBV6-5,.,TRBJ2-7,CASYSGGPSYEQYF,TGTGCCAGCTACTCCGGGGGGCCCTCCTACGAGCAGTACTTC
TRBD2,TRBV6-2/TRBV6-3,.,TRBJ2-5,CASRFSGGAETQYF,TGTGCCAGCAGGTTCAGCGGGGGGGCGGAGACCCAGTACTTC
TRBD1,TRBV29-1,.,TRBJ2-3,CSGRQGPDTQYF,TGCAGCGGGCGACAGGGCCCCGATACGCAGTATTTT
TRBD2,TRBV12-3/TRBV12-4,few,TRBJ2-3,CASRAGTSGTDTQYF,TGTGCCAGCAGAGCCGGGACTAGCGGCACAGATACGCAGTATTTT
.,TRBV7-9,few,TRBJ2-3,CASSYVTDTQYF,TGTGCCAGCAGCTACGTCACAGATACGCAGTATTTT
.,TRBV7-6,.,TRBJ1-1,CASSGDMNTEAFF,TGTGCCAGTTCCGGTGATATGAACACTGAAGCTTTCTTT
.,TRBV11-1,few,TRBJ1-2,CASSLRSGVYGYTF,TGTGCCAGCAGCTTAAGGTCCGGGGTCTATGGCTACACCTTC
.,TRBV24-1,few,TRBJ2-1,CATSDEGGNEQFF,TGTGCCACCAGTGACGAAGGGGGGAATGAGCAGTTCTTC
.,TRBV5-1,.,TRBJ2-1,CASSGTDSSYNEQFF,TGCGCCAGCAGCGGGACCGATAGCTCCTACAATGAGCAGTTCTTC
.,TRBV5-1,.,TRBJ1-4,CASSFTHATNEKLFF,TGCGCCAGCAGCTTCACTCATGCAACTAATGAAAAACTGTTTTTT
.,TRBV12-3/TRBV12-4,few,TRBJ1-1,CASSPRDPTEAFF,TGTGCCAGCAGCCCCCGGGACCCCACTGAAGCTTTCTTT
TRBD1,TRBV7-8,few,TRBJ2-1,CASSGQGQYNEQFF,TGTGCCAGCAGCGGCCAGGGACAGTACAATGAGCAGTTCTTC
.,TRBV11-2,few,TRBJ2-3,CASSYGPQQTDTQYF,TGTGCCAGCAGCTACGGACCACAGCAAACAGATACGCAGTATTTT
.,TRBV13,.,TRBJ2-5,CASSPVIRGAQYF,TGTGCCAGCAGCCCGGTCATCCGAGGGGCCCAGTACTTC
.,TRBV6-2/TRBV6-3,.,TRBJ1-1,CASRPETNTEAFF,TGTGCCAGCAGGCCAGAAACCAACACTGAAGCTTTCTTT
TRBD2,TRBV7-3,.,TRBJ2-1,CASSLLAVSYNEQFF,TGTGCCAGCAGCTTACTAGCGGTGAGCTACAATGAGCAGTTCTTC
.,TRBV4-3,few,TRBJ1-1,CASSQDIKPNTEAFF,TGCGCCAGCAGCCAAGATATTAAGCCAAACACTGAAGCTTTCTTT
TRBD1,TRBV10-3,few,TRBJ2-5,CAISGTGDRETQYF,TGTGCCATCAGTGGGACAGGGGATAGAGAGACCCAGTACTTC
.,TRBV5-6,.,TRBJ1-1,CASSNPLLFDGNTEAFF,TGTGCCAGCAGTAATCCGCTACTATTCGACGGAAACACTGAAGCTTTCTTT
.,TRBV7-3,many,TRBJ2-2,CASSFRGDTGELFF,TGTGCCAGCAGCTTCAGGGGGGACACCGGGGAGCTGTTTTTT
.,TRBV12-3/TRBV12-4,few,TRBJ2-5,CASSFKGSKTQYF,TGTGCCAGCAGTTTTAAAGGGTCCAAGACCCAGTACTTC
TRBD1,TRBV7-9,few,TRBJ2-1,CASSLEGQGLRNEQFF,TGTGCCAGCAGCCTCGAGGGACAGGGGCTTCGCAATGAGCAGTTCTTC
.,TRBV4-2,few,TRBJ1-4,CASSQAPGTGEKLFF,TGTGCCAGCAGCCAAGCCCCAGGTACAGGTGAAAAACTGTTTTTT
.,TRBV6-5,few,TRBJ2-7,CASSYRQGLEQYF,TGTGCCAGCAGTTATCGGCAAGGGCTCGAGCAGTACTTC
.,TRBV6-6,.,TRBJ1-1,CASRPEGTEAFF,TGTGCCAGCAGACCAGAGGGTACTGAAGCTTTCTTT
TRBD2,TRBV20-1,many,TRBJ2-1,CSARGSSGETYNEQFF,TGCAGTGCTAGAGGTTCTAGCGGGGAGACCTACAATGAGCAGTTCTTC
.,TRBV24-1,few,TRBJ1-2,CATSDRASPNYGYTF,TGTGCCACCAGTGACCGGGCGAGTCCCAACTATGGCTACACCTTC
.,TRBV20-1,.,TRBJ2-1,CSARGGASANEQFF,TGCAGTGCTAGAGGGGGGGCATCCGCCAATGAGCAGTTCTTC
TRBD2,TRBV6-5,.,TRBJ2-1,CASSSLTSGDNEQFF,TGTGCCAGCAGTTCCCTGACTAGCGGGGACAATGAGCAGTTCTTC
.,TRBV5-1,few,TRBJ1-1,CASSLGVGVTEAFF,TGCGCCAGCAGCTTGGGGGTCGGTGTCACTGAAGCTTTCTTT